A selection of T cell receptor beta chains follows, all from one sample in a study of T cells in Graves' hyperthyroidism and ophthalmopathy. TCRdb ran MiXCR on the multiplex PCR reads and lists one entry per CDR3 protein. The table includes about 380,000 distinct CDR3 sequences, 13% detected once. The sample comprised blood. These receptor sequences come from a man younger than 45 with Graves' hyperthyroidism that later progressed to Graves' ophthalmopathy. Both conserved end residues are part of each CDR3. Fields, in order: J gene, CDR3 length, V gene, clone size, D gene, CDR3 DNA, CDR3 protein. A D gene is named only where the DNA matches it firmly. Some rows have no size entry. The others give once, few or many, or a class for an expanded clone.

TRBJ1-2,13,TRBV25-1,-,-,TGTGCCAGCAGTAGGCAGGGTGACTATGGCTACACCTTC,CASSRQGDYGYTF
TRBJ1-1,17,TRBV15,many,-,TGTGCCACCAGCAGCGTTACGGGGCTTCTAAAGAACACTGAAGCTTTCTTT,CATSSVTGLLKNTEAFF
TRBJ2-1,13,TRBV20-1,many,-,TGCAGTGCTAGTAGTCGGTACGCCAATGAGCAGTTCTTC,CSASSRYANEQFF
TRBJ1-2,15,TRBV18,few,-,TGTGCCAGCTCACCAGATCTGACAGGCCTCTATGGCTACACCTTC,CASSPDLTGLYGYTF
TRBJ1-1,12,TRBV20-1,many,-,TGCACCTCCCTATACCTGAACACTGAAGCTTTCTTT,CTSLYLNTEAFF
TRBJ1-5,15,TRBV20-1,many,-,TGCAGTGCAGCAGGGCCAAGGGAGGGGAATCAGCCCCAGCATTTT,CSAAGPREGNQPQHF
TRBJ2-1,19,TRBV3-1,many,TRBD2,TGTGCCAGCAGCCAACACGCTAGCGGGGGACACTACTCCTACAATGAGCAGTTCTTC,CASSQHASGGHYSYNEQFF
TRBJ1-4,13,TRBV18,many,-,TGTGCCAGCTCACTGAGGGCGGAAGAAAAACTGTTTTTT,CASSLRAEEKLFF
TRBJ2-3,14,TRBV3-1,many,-,TGTGCCAGCAGCCAGAGCGGTGGTCCAGATACGCAGTATTTT,CASSQSGGPDTQYF
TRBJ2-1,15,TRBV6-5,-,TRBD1,TGTGCCAGCAGTTACAGCCCGGGACAGGGGGCGGGGCAGTTCTTC,CASSYSPGQGAGQFF
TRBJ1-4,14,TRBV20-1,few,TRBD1,TGCAGTGCTATCCCCGGGACAGGGCTTGAGAAACTGTTTTTT,CSAIPGTGLEKLFF
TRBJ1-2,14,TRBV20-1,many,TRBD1,TGCAGTGCTAGATACCTCCGGGACAGGGGTGGCTACACCTTC,CSARYLRDRGGYTF
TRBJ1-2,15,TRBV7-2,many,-,TGTGCCAGCAGCCTTAGGGACACCCAATTCTATGGCTACACCTTC,CASSLRDTQFYGYTF
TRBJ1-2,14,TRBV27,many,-,TGTGCCAGCAGGAACCGGGCTATGGGTAGCGGCTACACCTTC,CASRNRAMGSGYTF